This passage covers 2 T cell receptor beta chains from one sample sequenced in a study of OX40 agonist ivuxolimab in advanced cancers. Some clones are missing from TCRdb's copy, which holds only in-frame ones; the method was immunoSEQ multiplex PCR. The table has tens of thousands of clones, 91% seen once. The specimen was CD4+ or CD8+ T cells sorted from blood, collected in a trial of the OX40 agonist ivuxolimab. These receptors all stem from an adult with an advanced solid tumor such as melanoma, head and neck, liver or kidney cancer.

The V and J genes are TRBV19 and TRBJ1-6; TRBD1 matches at 9 bases. Trimming at V came to 6 bases and at J to 10 bases, leaving 10 bases not matched to a gene. CDR1 and CDR2 from the germline V gene are LNHDA and SQIVND (reference sequence). This CDR3 spans 15 amino acids. In DNA, the CDR3 is TGTGCCAGTAGCACCGGGACAGGGCCCGGATCACCCCTCCACTTT. This encodes CASSTGTGPGSPLHF.

The CDR3 here is CASSNLGFGNTIYF. In nucleotides, the CDR3 is TGTGCCAGCAGCAACCTAGGATTCGGAAACACCATATATTTT. V and J are TRBV7-2 and TRBJ1-3; D unclear. CDR3 length equals 14 residues. V gave up 5 bases and J gave up 4 bases, with 12 bases separating them. CDR1 is SGHTA, CDR2 FQGNSA, per germline.